The clone carrying this T cell receptor beta chain was picked up one time. What it recognizes is unknown. Germline CDR1 SGHNT, CDR2 YENEEA. The length of the CDR3 is 14 residues. With 1 base clipped from V and 6 bases from J, the junction kept 2 bases outside the gene matches. This sample is drawn from a study of cytomegalovirus exposure and HLA in healthy donors. Overall study results and limits: It was only CMV serostatus that was available as immune exposure information. As was reported, the classifier diagnosed cytomegalovirus status with high specificity and sensitivity. Association of a missense DCLRE1C variant with TCR beta V- and J-gene trimming was reported in a later analysis.

60 Vbeta and 13 Jbeta primers were used in PCR. Data came from immunoSEQ multiplex PCR; TCRdb stores just in-frame clones and leaves some out. The sample records approximately 120,000 clones, approximately 76% being singletons. This chain connects TRBV11-3 to TRBJ2-1; TRBD1 matches 8 bases. The source material was PBMCs. The receptor was derived from a man in his forties in good health and CMV-seronegative. The DNA of the CDR3 is TGTGCCAGCAGCTTAGGACAGGGGATCAATGAGCAGTTCTTC. This codes for CASSLGQGINEQFF.